This T cell receptor (beta chain) appears in the sequencing data of a study of blood T cell repertoires in COVID-19. Measured with immunoSEQ multiplex PCR; TCRdb has only the in-frame clones, and not every one. The table includes approximately 500,000 clones, 85% to 90% detected once. This CDR3 comprises 16 residues. Germline CDR1 and CDR2: SGHKS and YYEKEE (reference sequence). V was pared by 3 bases and J by 5 bases, with 20 bases between. Material for sequencing was peripheral blood. The TCR comes from a woman in her 50s with COVID-19, enrolled during active disease. The chain couples TRBV5-5 to TRBJ1-1; TRBD1 is a possible D gene (6 bases). As DNA, the CDR3 is TGTGCCAGCAGCTCGGGCCTCCGGACAGCATCAACTGAAGCTTTCTTT. It yields the protein CASSSGLRTASTEAFF.